Below, 17 T cell receptor beta chains from the same sample are listed, as sequenced in a study of beta chain features in type 1 diabetes. Expressed TCRB transcripts were sequenced, since all the RNA that had been isolated was reverse transcribed. TCRdb's table, derived via immunoSEQ multiplex PCR, lists solely in-frame clones and lacks some. This sample has about 620,000 clones, with around 15% found just once. The specimen sequenced was naive CD4+ T cells from blood. The source is a man aged 18 to 29 in good health.

This clone was observed a handful of times. The V call is TRBV7-9, the J call TRBJ2-7; 8 nucleotides match TRBD2. The CDR3 consists of 15 residues. V gave up 5 bases and J gave up 2 bases; unmatched junction bases: 8. Germline lookup yields CDR1 SEHNR and CDR2 FQNEAQ (reference sequence). The CDR3 DNA reads as TGTGCCAGCAGCCTCCCGTTGCGGGGGGCCTACGAGCAGTACTTC. This encodes CASSLPLRGAYEQYF.

This clone was detected a few times. This chain joins TRBV9 and TRBJ2-7, with 7 nucleotides matching TRBD1. Looked up from germline, CDR1 is SGDLS and CDR2 is YYNGEE. With 0 bases clipped from V and 6 bases from J, the junction kept 9 bases outside the gene matches. The CDR3 consists of 15 residues. The CDR3 here is CASSVGTGEFLEQYF. CDR3 in DNA: TGTGCCAGCAGCGTAGGAACAGGGGAATTCCTCGAGCAGTACTTC.

The chain recombines TRBV7-2 with TRBJ1-3; no firm D call. CDR3 length: 17 amino acids. CDR1 and CDR2 (germline): SGHTA, FQGNSA. V lost 0 bases and J lost 0, with 12 bases in between. The chain's CDR3 is CASSLAAHPYSGNTIYF. The CDR3 DNA reads as TGTGCCAGCAGCTTAGCAGCGCACCCTTACTCTGGAAACACCATATATTTT.

The gene calls are TRBV5-4 and TRBJ1-3, with TRBD1 matching 7 bases. Germline V gene sequence: CDR1 SGHNT, CDR2 YYREEE (reference sequence). The CDR3 covers 17 residues. V shed 0 bases, J shed 0 bases, and the junction held 6 bases outside the gene matches. The CDR3 region is CASSLDVGQFSGNTIYF. CDR3 coding DNA: TGTGCCAGCAGCTTGGATGTGGGACAGTTCTCTGGAAACACCATATATTTT.

This chain connects TRBV27 to TRBJ2-7, with D tentatively TRBD1 (5 bases). The CDR3 sequence is 15 residues long. V dropped 3 bases and J dropped 3 bases, with 15 bases sitting between them. CDR1 and CDR2 from the germline V gene are MNHEY and SMNVEV (reference sequence). CDR3 sequence: CASSFPGREGYEQYF. The CDR3 DNA sequence: TGTGCCAGCAGTTTCCCGGGCAGGGAAGGCTACGAGCAGTACTTC.

This clone turned up a few times. The rearrangement links TRBV4-3 to TRBJ2-4; D is ambiguous. The V gene's germline CDR1 is LGHNA and CDR2 YSLEER. The length of the CDR3 is 14 residues. Trimming left V 0 bases short and J 7 bases short, with 10 bases between. CDR3 residues: CASSQETLGNIQYF. The CDR3 DNA is TGCGCCAGCAGCCAAGAAACTCTAGGGAACATTCAGTACTTC.

The chain recombines TRBV28 with TRBJ2-5, with D possibly being TRBD2 (5 bases). The CDR3 loop spans 15 amino acids. Deletions cut 6 bases from V and 2 bases from J, with 16 bases between. Germline loops: CDR1 MDHEN, CDR2 SYDVKM. CDR3 sequence reads: CASSVAMGVQETQYF. DNA for the CDR3: TGTGCCAGCAGCGTGGCGATGGGAGTACAAGAGACCCAGTACTTC.

Here the CDR3 DNA reads TGTGCCAGCAGCGTTTTAGGGAGTGGGGCCAACGTCCTGACTTTC. It encodes CASSVLGSGANVLTF. The chain carries TRBV9 and TRBJ2-6; tentative D call: TRBD2 (5 bases). This CDR3 has 15 amino acids. V was shortened by 2 bases and J by 3 bases, with 9 bases between the two germline ends. Germline V gene sequence: CDR1 SGDLS, CDR2 YYNGEE.

A few counts support this clone. The chain couples TRBV28 to TRBJ1-4; D possibly corresponds to TRBD1 (5 bases). Trimming pared 7 bases from V and 7 bases from J, leaving 10 bases between. The CDR3 has 12 residues. Germline loops: CDR1 MDHEN, CDR2 SYDVKM. CDR3 bases: TGTGCCAGCATGGGGGTTGTTGAAAAACTGTTTTTT. Its protein is CASMGVVEKLFF. The whole variable domain, remainder taken from reference TRBV28 and TRBJ1-4, is DVKVTQSSRYLVKRTGEKVFLECVQDMDHENMFWYRQDPGLGLRLIYFSYDVKMKEKGDIPEGYSVSREKKERFSLILESASTNQTSMYLCASMGVVEKLFFGSGTQLSVL.

The V and J genes are TRBV9 and TRBJ2-1; 9 bases map to TRBD2. With V trimmed by 0 bases and J by 12 bases, 7 bases remained unmatched. The CDR3 spans 14 residues. Germline assignment: CDR1 SGDLS and CDR2 YYNGEE. The CDR3 DNA sequence: TGTGCCAGCAGCGTAGGACTAGCGGAGAGCTGGCAGTTCTTC. It specifies CASSVGLAESWQFF. Full variable domain (rest looked up from reference TRBV9 and TRBJ2-1): DSGVTQTPKHLITATGQRVTLRCSPRSGDLSVYWYQQSLDQGLQFLIQYYNGEERAKGNILERFSAQQFPDLHSELNLSSLELGDSALYFCASSVGLAESWQFFGPGTRLTVL.

This clone has only a few counts. This chain connects TRBV7-9 to TRBJ2-2, with D unresolved. The CDR3 runs 15 residues. Trimming removed 2 bases from V and 4 bases from J, with 11 bases in between. Germline assignment: CDR1 SEHNR and CDR2 FQNEAQ (reference sequence). CDR3 nucleotides: TGTGCCAGCAGCTTAAAAAGAGTGGTCACCGGGGAGCTGTTTTTT. As protein: CASSLKRVVTGELFF. The full variable domain, rest sourced from reference TRBV7-9 and TRBJ2-2, is DTGVSQNPRHKITKRGQNVTFRCDPISEHNRLYWYRQTLGQGPEFLTYFQNEAQLEKSRLLSDRFSAERPKGSFSTLEIQRTEQGDSAMYLCASSLKRVVTGELFFGEGSRLTVL.

The chain carries TRBV7-8 and TRBJ2-3, with D possibly being TRBD2 (6 bases). V lost 4 bases and J lost 5, with 13 bases in between. Germline-derived CDR1 and CDR2 are SGHVS and FQNEAQ. The CDR3 has 14 residues. The CDR3 nucleotides read TGTGCCAGCAGCTCCAGCGCGGGAAGAGATACGCAGTATTTT. Amino acids: CASSSSAGRDTQYF.

This clone was picked up a small number of times. J is TRBJ1-6 and V is TRBV4-2; tentatively, D is TRBD1 (6 bases). V lost 0 bases to trimming and J lost 7 bases, with 13 bases between them. Germline V gene data show CDR1 as LGHNA and CDR2 as YNFKEQ. There are 16 residues in the CDR3. The CDR3 nucleotides read TGTGCCAGCAGCCAAGATCTGGGGGCGGGGAATTCACCCCTCCACTTT. Its protein product is CASSQDLGAGNSPLHF.

The chain has TRBV27 and TRBJ2-1, with 10 nucleotides matching TRBD1. This CDR3 region has 15 residues. Germline CDR1 MNHEY, CDR2 SMNVEV (reference sequence). V lost 4 bases to trimming and J lost 4 bases; unmatched junction nucleotides: 4. CDR3 sequence (DNA): TGTGCCAGCAGTTCCACGGGACAGGGGTACAATGAGCAGTTCTTC. This translates into CASSSTGQGYNEQFF.

This clone was seen a handful of times. The chain employs TRBV19 and TRBJ2-3; 12 nucleotides agree with TRBD2. The CDR3 length is 17 residues. With 5 bases clipped from V and 0 bases from J, the junction kept 6 bases outside the gene matches. CDR1 is LNHDA and CDR2 is SQIVND in the germline V gene (reference sequence). The CDR3 protein is CASSARTSGTSTDTQYF. For the CDR3, the DNA is TGTGCCAGTAGTGCCCGGACTAGCGGGACTAGCACAGATACGCAGTATTTT.

The chain has TRBV29-1 and TRBJ2-7; D unclear. The V gene lost 1 base and the J gene lost 6 bases, with 22 bases spanning the gap. Germline loops: CDR1 SQVTM, CDR2 ANQGSEA. The CDR3 runs 16 residues. CDR3 bases: TGCAGCGTTGAAGTAGGTGTAGGGATTTTGACGGGCGAGCAGTACTTC. As protein: CSVEVGVGILTGEQYF.

This clone turned up a few times. V gene TRBV7-3 combines with J gene TRBJ2-2; 12 bases line up with TRBD1. This CDR3 contains 16 residues. Trimming removed 4 bases from V and 6 bases from J; junction bases left unmatched: 6. Germline loops: CDR1 SGHTA, CDR2 FQGTGA. CDR3 region: CASSSPGQGAAGELFF. Written as DNA, the CDR3 is TGTGCCAGCAGCTCCCCGGGACAGGGGGCGGCCGGGGAGCTGTTTTTT.